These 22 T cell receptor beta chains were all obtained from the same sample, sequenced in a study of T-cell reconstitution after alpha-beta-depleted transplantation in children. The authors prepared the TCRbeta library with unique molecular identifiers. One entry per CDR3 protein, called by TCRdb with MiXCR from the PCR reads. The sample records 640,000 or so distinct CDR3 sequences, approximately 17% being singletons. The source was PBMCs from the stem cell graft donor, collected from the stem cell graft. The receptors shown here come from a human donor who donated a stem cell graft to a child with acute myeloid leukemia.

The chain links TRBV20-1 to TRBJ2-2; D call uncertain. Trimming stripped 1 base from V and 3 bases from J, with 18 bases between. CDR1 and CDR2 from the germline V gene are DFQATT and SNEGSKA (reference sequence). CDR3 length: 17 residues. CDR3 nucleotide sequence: TGCAGTGCTAGAGGCCCCCGGGCCCCCGGTTACACCGGGGAGCTGTTTTTT. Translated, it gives CSARGPRAPGYTGELFF.

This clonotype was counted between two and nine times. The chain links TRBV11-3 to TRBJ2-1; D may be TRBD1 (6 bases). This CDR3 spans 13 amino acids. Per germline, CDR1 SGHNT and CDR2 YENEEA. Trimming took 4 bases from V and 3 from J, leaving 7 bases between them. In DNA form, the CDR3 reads TGTGCCAGCAGCTGGGACAACTACAATGAGCAGTTCTTC. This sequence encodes CASSWDNYNEQFF.

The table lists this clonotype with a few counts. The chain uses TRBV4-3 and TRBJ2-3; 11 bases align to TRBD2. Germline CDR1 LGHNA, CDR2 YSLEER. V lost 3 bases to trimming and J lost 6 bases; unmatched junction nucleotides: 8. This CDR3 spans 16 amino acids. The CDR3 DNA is TGCGCCAGCAGCCATGGTAGCGGGGGGGCCTCTGATACGCAGTATTTT. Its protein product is CASSHGSGGASDTQYF.

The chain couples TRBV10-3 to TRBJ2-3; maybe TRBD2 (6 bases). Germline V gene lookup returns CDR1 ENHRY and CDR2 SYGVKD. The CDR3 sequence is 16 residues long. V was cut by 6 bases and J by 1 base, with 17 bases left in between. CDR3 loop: CAIREGTALGTDTQYF. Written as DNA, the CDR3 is TGTGCCATCAGGGAGGGGACGGCGCTCGGCACAGATACGCAGTATTTT.

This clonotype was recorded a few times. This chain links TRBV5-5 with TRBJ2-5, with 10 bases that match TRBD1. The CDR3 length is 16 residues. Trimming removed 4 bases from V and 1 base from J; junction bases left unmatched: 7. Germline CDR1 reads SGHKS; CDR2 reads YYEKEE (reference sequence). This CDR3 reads CASSPWTGGGQETQYF. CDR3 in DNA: TGTGCCAGCAGCCCCTGGACAGGGGGTGGCCAAGAGACCCAGTACTTC.

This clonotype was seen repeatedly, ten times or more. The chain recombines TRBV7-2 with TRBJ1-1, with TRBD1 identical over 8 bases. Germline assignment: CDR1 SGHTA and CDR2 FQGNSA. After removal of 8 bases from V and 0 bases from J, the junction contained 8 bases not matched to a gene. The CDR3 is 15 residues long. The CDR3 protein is CASATQGALNTEAFF. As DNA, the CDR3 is TGTGCCAGCGCGACCCAGGGGGCCTTGAACACTGAAGCTTTCTTT.

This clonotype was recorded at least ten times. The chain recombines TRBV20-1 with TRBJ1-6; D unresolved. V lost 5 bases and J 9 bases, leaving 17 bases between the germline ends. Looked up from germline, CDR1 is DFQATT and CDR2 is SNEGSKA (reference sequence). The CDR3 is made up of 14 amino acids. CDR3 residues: CSAPHDTGGSPLHF. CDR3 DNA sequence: TGCAGTGCTCCACACGACACCGGAGGTTCACCCCTCCACTTT.

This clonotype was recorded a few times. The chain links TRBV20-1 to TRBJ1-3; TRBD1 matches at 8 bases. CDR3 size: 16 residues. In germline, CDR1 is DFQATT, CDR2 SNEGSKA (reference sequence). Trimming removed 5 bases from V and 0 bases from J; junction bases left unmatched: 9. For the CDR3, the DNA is TGCAGTGCTCAACGGACAGGGCCGAACTCTGGAAACACCATATATTTT. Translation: CSAQRTGPNSGNTIYF.

The CDR3 bases are TGTGCCTGGAGTGAAACAGGTTGGAACTATGGCTACACCTTC. Protein sequence: CAWSETGWNYGYTF. The chain couples TRBV30 to TRBJ1-2; D is perhaps TRBD1 (5 bases). The V end lost 1 base, the J end lost 2 bases, and 11 bases lay between the germline ends. CDR3 size: 14 residues. Germline assignment: CDR1 GTSNPN and CDR2 SVGIG (reference sequence). Complete variable domain (other parts from reference TRBV30 and TRBJ1-2): SQTIHQWPATLVQPVGSPLSLECTVEGTSNPNLYWYRQAAGRGLQLLFYSVGIGQISSEVPQNLSASRPQDRQFILSSKKLLLSDSGFYLCAWSETGWNYGYTFGSGTRLTVV.

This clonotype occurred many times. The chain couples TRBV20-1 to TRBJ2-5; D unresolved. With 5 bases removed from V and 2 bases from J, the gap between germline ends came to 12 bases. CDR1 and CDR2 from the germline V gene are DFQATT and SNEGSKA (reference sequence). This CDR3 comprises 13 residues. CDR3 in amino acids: CSAAELWQETQYF. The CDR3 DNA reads TGCAGTGCTGCTGAATTGTGGCAAGAGACCCAGTACTTC.

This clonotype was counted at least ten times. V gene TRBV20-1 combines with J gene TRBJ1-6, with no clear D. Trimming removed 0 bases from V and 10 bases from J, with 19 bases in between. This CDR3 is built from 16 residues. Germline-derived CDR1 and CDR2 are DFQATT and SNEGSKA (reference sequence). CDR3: CSARDVGNWNGSPLHF. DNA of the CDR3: TGCAGTGCTAGAGATGTGGGGAATTGGAATGGATCACCCCTCCACTTT.

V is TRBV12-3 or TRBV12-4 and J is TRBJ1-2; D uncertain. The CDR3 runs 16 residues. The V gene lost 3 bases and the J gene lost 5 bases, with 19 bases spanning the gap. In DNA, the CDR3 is TGTGCCAGCAGTTTTCTGGACCGACGTCTTCGGTATGGCTACACCTTC. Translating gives CASSFLDRRLRYGYTF.

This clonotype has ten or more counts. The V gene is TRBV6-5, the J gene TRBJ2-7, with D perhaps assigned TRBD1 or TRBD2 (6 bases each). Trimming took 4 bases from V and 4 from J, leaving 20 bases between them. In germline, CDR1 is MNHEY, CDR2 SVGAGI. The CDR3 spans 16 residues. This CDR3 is CASSFSAAGGRYEQYF. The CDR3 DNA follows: TGTGCCAGCAGTTTTTCCGCTGCTGGGGGGCGGTACGAGCAGTACTTC.

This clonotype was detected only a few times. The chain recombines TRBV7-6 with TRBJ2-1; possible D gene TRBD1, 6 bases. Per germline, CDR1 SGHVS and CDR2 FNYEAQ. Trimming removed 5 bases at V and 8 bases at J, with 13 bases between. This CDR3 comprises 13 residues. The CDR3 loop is CASSPAGVDEQFF. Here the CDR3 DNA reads TGTGCCAGCAGCCCCGCAGGGGTGGATGAGCAGTTCTTC. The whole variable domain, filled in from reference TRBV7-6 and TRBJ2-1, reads GAGVSQSPRYKVTKRGQDVALRCDPISGHVSLYWYRQALGQGPEFLTYFNYEAQQDKSGLPNDRFSAERPEGSISTLTIQRTEQRDSAMYRCASSPAGVDEQFFGPGTRLTVL.

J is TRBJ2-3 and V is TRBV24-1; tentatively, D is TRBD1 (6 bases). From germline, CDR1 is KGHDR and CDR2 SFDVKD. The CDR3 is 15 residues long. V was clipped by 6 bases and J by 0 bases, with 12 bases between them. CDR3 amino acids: CATSRGTASTDTQYF. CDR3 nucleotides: TGTGCCACCAGTAGGGGGACGGCGAGCACAGATACGCAGTATTTT.

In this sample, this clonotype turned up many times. The CDR3 region is CASRPGIGAEEQFF. The DNA of the CDR3 is TGTGCCAGCAGACCTGGGATCGGTGCGGAAGAGCAGTTCTTC. V usage is TRBV6-4 and J usage is TRBJ2-1; D is unresolved. V was trimmed by 6 bases and J by 10 bases, leaving 19 bases between them. This CDR3 region has 14 residues. CDR1 is MRHNA, CDR2 SNTAGT, per germline.

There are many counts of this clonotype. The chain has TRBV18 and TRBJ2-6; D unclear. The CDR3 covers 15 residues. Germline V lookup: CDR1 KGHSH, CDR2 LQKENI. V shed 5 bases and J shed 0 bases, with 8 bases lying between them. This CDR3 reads CASSADISGANVLTF. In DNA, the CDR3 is TGTGCCAGCTCAGCTGATATCTCTGGGGCCAACGTCCTGACTTTC.

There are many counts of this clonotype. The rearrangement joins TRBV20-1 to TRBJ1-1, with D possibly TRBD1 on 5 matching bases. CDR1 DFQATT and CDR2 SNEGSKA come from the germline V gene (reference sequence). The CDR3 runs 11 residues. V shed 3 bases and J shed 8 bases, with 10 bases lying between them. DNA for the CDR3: TGCAGTGCTAGTCGGGGCCGAGAAGCTTTCTTT. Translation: CSASRGREAFF.

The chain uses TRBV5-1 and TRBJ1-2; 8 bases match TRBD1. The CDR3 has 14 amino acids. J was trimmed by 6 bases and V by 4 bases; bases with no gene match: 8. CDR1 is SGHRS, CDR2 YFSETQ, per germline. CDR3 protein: CASSRGQGGDGYTF. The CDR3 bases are TGCGCCAGCAGCCGCGGACAGGGTGGGGATGGCTACACCTTC.

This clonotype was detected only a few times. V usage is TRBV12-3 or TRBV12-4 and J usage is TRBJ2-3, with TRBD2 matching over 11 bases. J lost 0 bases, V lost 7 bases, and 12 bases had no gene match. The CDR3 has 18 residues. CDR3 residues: CASTMGRLAGGSTDTQYF. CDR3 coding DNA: TGTGCCAGCACCATGGGTCGGCTAGCGGGGGGAAGCACAGATACGCAGTATTTT.

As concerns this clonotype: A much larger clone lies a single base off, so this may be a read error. The chain's CDR3 is CSVELRQGVNYGYTF. Written as DNA, the CDR3 is TGCAGCGTTGAGTTGAGGCAGGGAGTTAACTATGGCTACACCTTC. The chain joins TRBV29-1 to TRBJ1-2; possibly TRBD1 for D (5 bases). The ends were cut back, 3 bases at V and 1 base at J, with 15 bases in the middle. Germline CDR1 reads SQVTM; CDR2 reads ANQGSEA. The CDR3 contains 15 residues.

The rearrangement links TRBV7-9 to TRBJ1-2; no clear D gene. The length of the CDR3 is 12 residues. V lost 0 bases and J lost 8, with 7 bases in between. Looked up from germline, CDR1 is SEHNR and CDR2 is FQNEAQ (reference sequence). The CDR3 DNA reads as TGTGCCAGCAGCTTAGCCGGGCGAGGCTACACCTTC. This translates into CASSLAGRGYTF.